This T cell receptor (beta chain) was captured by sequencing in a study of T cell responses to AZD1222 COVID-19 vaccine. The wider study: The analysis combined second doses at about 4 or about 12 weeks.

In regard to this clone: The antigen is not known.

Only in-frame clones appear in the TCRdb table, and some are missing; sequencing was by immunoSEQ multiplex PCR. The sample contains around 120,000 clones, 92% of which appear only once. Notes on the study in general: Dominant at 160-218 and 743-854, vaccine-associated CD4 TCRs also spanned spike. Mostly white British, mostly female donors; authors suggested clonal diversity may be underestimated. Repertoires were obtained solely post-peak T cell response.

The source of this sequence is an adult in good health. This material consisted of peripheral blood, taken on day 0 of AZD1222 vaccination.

The CDR3 DNA follows: TGTGCCAGCAGCTCCTTAACGGGTATAGACATTCAGTACTTC. Encoded protein: CASSSLTGIDIQYF. The chain is built from TRBV7-9 and TRBJ2-4; D gene ambiguous. This CDR3 is built from 14 residues. Trimming removed 4 bases at V and 8 bases at J, with 15 bases between. CDR1 and CDR2 (germline): SEHNR, FQNEAQ (reference sequence).